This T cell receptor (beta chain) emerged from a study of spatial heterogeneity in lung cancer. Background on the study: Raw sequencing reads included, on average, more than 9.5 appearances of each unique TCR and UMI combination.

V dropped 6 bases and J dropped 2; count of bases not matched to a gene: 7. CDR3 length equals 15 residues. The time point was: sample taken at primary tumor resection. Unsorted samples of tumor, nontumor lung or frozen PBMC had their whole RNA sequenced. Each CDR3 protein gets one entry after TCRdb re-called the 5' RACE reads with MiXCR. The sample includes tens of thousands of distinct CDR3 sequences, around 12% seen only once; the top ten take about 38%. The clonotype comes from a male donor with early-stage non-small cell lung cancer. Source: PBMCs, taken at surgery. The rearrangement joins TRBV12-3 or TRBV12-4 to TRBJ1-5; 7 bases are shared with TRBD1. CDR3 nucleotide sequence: TGTGCCAGCAGCCCCGGGACAGCCCGCAATCAGCCCCAGCATTTT. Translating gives CASSPGTARNQPQHF.